The 2 T cell receptor beta chains below come from one sample, sequenced in a study of cytomegalovirus exposure and HLA in healthy donors. Primers for the PCR totalled 60 Vbeta and 13 Jbeta. Libraries were prepared by immunoSEQ multiplex PCR; TCRdb keeps only in-frame clonotypes and omits some of them. Recorded for this sample: about 130,000 clones. Sequencing input: PBMCs. These receptors were obtained from a woman aged 40 to 49 in good health and CMV-seropositive.

J is TRBJ1-1 and V is TRBV27, with TRBD1 matching over 7 bases. CDR1 is MNHEY and CDR2 is SMNVEV in the germline V gene (reference sequence). V dropped 3 bases and J dropped 5; count of bases not matched to a gene: 0. This CDR3 is 12 amino acids long. DNA for the CDR3: TGTGCCAGCAGTTTCAGGGGGACTGAAGCTTTCTTT. Translated: CASSFRGTEAFF.

As DNA, the CDR3 is TGTGCCAGCAGTGGTGGGACAGGAAATCAGCCCCAGCATTTT. The encoded protein is CASSGGTGNQPQHF. The chain couples TRBV27 to TRBJ1-5; 8 positions agree with TRBD1. Looked up from germline, CDR1 is MNHEY and CDR2 is SMNVEV (reference sequence). Trimming took 5 bases from V and 4 from J; bases not matched to a gene: 4. The CDR3 loop spans 14 amino acids.